This record covers a single TCR beta chain. Its antigen is as yet unknown. Clones were sequenced by immunoSEQ multiplex PCR, and TCRdb holds only the in-frame ones, with some missing. The table includes more than 2 million clones, just over 90% detected once. The record originates from a study of shared clonotypes between healthy human individuals. Study summary: The donor group consisted of a couple of women and a few men, aged 18 to 49. Per donor, CD8 memory used one plate, CD8 naive used two, CD4 memory used three and CD4 naive used three. Study-level results: In the sorted subsets, rarefaction showed sequencing was incomplete despite large depth. Read depth was anticipated to influence clonotype sharing among donors.

Terminally differentiated effector memory CD45RA+ cells were excluded from the naive CD8 cells, which were CD45RO-negative and positively selected for CCR7. This sequence was found in a man aged 18 to 29 in good health. Some clones in this sample may be carry-over from other donors' samples. The sample comprised naive CD8+ T cells from PBMCs.

This CDR3 is CASSRDREWMNTEAFF. The DNA of the CDR3 is TGTGCCAGCTCCCGGGACAGGGAATGGATGAACACTGAAGCTTTCTTT. The V gene is TRBV21-1, the J gene TRBJ1-1; whether TRBD1, the table's D call, matches the DNA was not checked. TRBV21-1 is shown as a pseudogene. The CDR3 covers 16 residues.